These 4 T cell receptor beta chains originate from one sample sequenced in a study of blood T cell repertoires in COVID-19. Generated by immunoSEQ multiplex PCR, the TCRdb table keeps only in-frame clones and is missing some. Found here are 350,000 to 450,000 clones, roughly 90% of them singletons; the top ten hold roughly 1.6%. Material: peripheral blood. Receptor source: a woman in her 40s with COVID-19, enrolled during active disease.

The CDR3 loop is CASSRDNSGNTIYF. The CDR3 DNA is TGTGCCAGCAGCCGGGACAACTCTGGAAACACCATATATTTT. The chain is built from TRBV7-9 and TRBJ1-3; D might be TRBD1 (6 bases). V was cut by 5 bases and J by 0 bases, with 8 bases left in between. Germline CDR1 reads SEHNR; CDR2 reads FQNEAQ (reference sequence). The CDR3 is 14 amino acids.

The chain links TRBV3-1 (or the pseudogene TRBV3-2) to TRBJ1-1; TRBD1 is a possible D gene (6 bases). This CDR3 spans 14 amino acids. The germline V and J ends were trimmed by 0 bases and 6 bases, with 11 bases remaining between them. Germline V lookup: CDR1 LGHDT, CDR2 YNNKEL (reference sequence). CDR3 nucleotides: TGTGCCAGCAGCCAAGATGGACAGTACTCTGAAGCTTTCTTT. Translated: CASSQDGQYSEAFF.

The chain links TRBV11-3 to TRBJ1-1; a weak D match, TRBD1 (5 bases). V shed 5 bases and J shed 3 bases, with 13 bases lying between them. Germline V lookup: CDR1 SGHNT, CDR2 YENEEA. The CDR3 runs 14 residues. Here the CDR3 reads CASSANWGDTEAFF. CDR3 DNA sequence: TGTGCCAGCAGCGCCAACTGGGGCGACACTGAAGCTTTCTTT. Full variable domain (outside the CDR3, taken from reference TRBV11-3 and TRBJ1-1): EAGVVQSPRYKIIEKKQPVAFWCNPISGHNTLYWYLQNLGQGPELLIRYENEEAVDDSQLPKDRFSAERLKGVDSTLKIQPAELGDSAVYLCASSANWGDTEAFFGQGTRLTVV.

This rearrangement joins TRBV7-6 to TRBJ1-5; D may be TRBD1 (6 bases). From germline, CDR1 is SGHVS and CDR2 FNYEAQ. The ends were cut back, 1 base at V and 8 bases at J, with 12 bases in the middle. CDR3 length equals 14 residues. As DNA, the CDR3 is TGTGCCAGCAGCTTAGGGGGACACGGGGAGCCCCAGCATTTT. Translated, it gives CASSLGGHGEPQHF.